These 7 T cell receptor beta chains came from one sample sequenced in a study of memory CD4+ T cells and cytomegalovirus serostatus (dated by TCRdb to about 2019). Single viable CD3+CD4+CD8-CD45RO+ cells were sorted as memory CD4+ T cells on a FACSAria II. Receptor libraries were prepared by the immunoSEQ multiplex PCR assay. In TCRdb, the immuneACCESS table is reduced to in-frame sequences with V and J assigned. These tables do not hold every clone; where another copy was compared, an unresolved V gene accounts for under half, and the others remain unexplained. The sample yields about 60,000 clones; about 70% were counted once. Roughly 2.7% of the sample is taken by the ten largest. The specimen was memory CD4+ T cells from blood. The receptors were sampled from an adult in good health and CMV-seropositive.

The V and J genes are TRBV27 and TRBJ2-7; TRBD2 matches at 9 bases. V shed 3 bases, J shed 2 bases, and the junction held 5 bases outside the gene matches. CDR1 and CDR2 (germline): MNHEY, SMNVEV (reference sequence). The CDR3 extends over 15 amino acids. The CDR3 DNA reads as TGTGCCAGCAGTTTTTCGGCGGGGGGGACCTACGAGCAGTACTTC. Translation gives CASSFSAGGTYEQYF.

The chain joins TRBV5-4 to TRBJ2-2; D might be TRBD2 (6 bases). V lost 3 bases and J 0 bases, leaving 12 bases between the germline ends. This CDR3 region has 16 residues. Germline V gene data show CDR1 as SGHNT and CDR2 as YYREEE (reference sequence). The CDR3 coding sequence is TGTGCCAGCAGCTGGGGCGGGAACGCGAACACCGGGGAGCTGTTTTTT. Residues: CASSWGGNANTGELFF.

A single count supports this clone. This rearrangement joins TRBV4-3 to TRBJ2-1; 7 nucleotides match TRBD2. The CDR3 has 16 residues. Per the germline V gene, CDR1 is LGHNA and CDR2 is YSLEER. J gave up 8 bases and V 0 bases, and 10 bases lay outside the gene matches. The CDR3 loop reads CASSQEWRESSDEQFF. The CDR3 region has the DNA TGCGCCAGCAGCCAAGAGTGGCGGGAGAGTTCGGATGAGCAGTTCTTC.

This clone was counted a single time. The V and J genes are TRBV4-2 and TRBJ2-3; D gene ambiguous. CDR3 length equals 13 residues. Trimming shortened V by 1 base and J by 6 bases, and 8 bases separated the two germline ends. CDR1 LGHNA and CDR2 YNFKEQ come from the germline V gene. CDR3 protein: CASSQGSGDTQYF. CDR3 nucleotide sequence: TGTGCCAGCAGCCAAGGATCCGGGGATACGCAGTATTTT.

The chain has TRBV29-1 and TRBJ2-3; 9 bases match TRBD2. The germline gives CDR1 SQVTM, CDR2 ANQGSEA. The CDR3 length is 14 residues. V lost 7 bases and J lost 2; bases outside the gene matches: 7. CDR3 protein: CSASSGIHTDTQYF. The DNA for the CDR3 is TGCAGCGCCTCTAGCGGGATACACACAGATACGCAGTATTTT.

The genes are TRBV18 and TRBJ2-7; no reliable D call. Germline loops: CDR1 KGHSH, CDR2 LQKENI. CDR3 length: 13 residues. The V and J ends lost 3 bases and 1 base respectively, with 7 bases between them. The CDR3 DNA sequence: TGTGCCAGCTCACCGTCCCAGTCCTACGAGCAGTACGTC. Translation: CASSPSQSYEQYV.

CDR3 sequence: CSVESWTSYNEQFF. In DNA form, the CDR3 reads TGCAGCGTTGAAAGTTGGACTTCCTACAATGAGCAGTTCTTC. The rearrangement uses TRBV29-1 and TRBJ2-1; weak D call: TRBD2 (5 bases). The germline CDR1 and CDR2 sequences are SQVTM and ANQGSEA. Trimming pared 2 bases from V and 1 base from J, leaving 9 bases between. The length of the CDR3 is 14 residues.